This T cell receptor beta chain was captured by sequencing in a study of T cells in Graves' hyperthyroidism and ophthalmopathy. Study conclusions and caveats: Among thyroid clonotypes expanded above 0.001, most also appeared in blood.

Concerning this clonotype: As yet, its antigen is unknown.

The CDR3 has 13 amino acids. With V trimmed by 6 bases and J by 5 bases, 5 bases remained unmatched. Researchers took RNA transcripts and amplified the TCR beta CDR3 regions from them. First-round RT-PCR of the TCR CDR3 relied on the HTBI primer set. MiXCR was run by TCRdb on the multiplex PCR reads, yielding one entry per CDR3 protein. The data contain 550,000 to 600,000 distinct CDR3 sequences, just over 45% of them singletons. Sequenced sample: peripheral blood or thyroid tissue (not recorded which). The sequence came from an adult woman with Graves' disease, either hyperthyroidism or ophthalmopathy (not recorded which). This chain connects TRBV12-3 or TRBV12-4 to TRBJ2-5; 8 positions match TRBD2. The CDR3 DNA reads TGTGCCAGCAGGAAGACTAGCGCCGAGACCCAGTACTTC. Protein product: CASRKTSAETQYF.